This TCR beta chain comes out of a study of regulatory T cells in long-lasting Graves disease. Stated time point: newly diagnosed GD, antithyroid drugs for less than 3 months. Following extraction of RNA from PBMCs, that RNA was used to make the TCR library. Patient provenance is recorded as an endocrinology department in Xi'an, China. The CDR3 sequence is 13 residues long. The germline V and J ends were trimmed by 4 bases and 3 bases, with 9 bases remaining between them. The germline gives CDR1 ENHRY, CDR2 SYGVKD. CDR3-region Arm-PCR and iRepertoire HTBI primers produced the TCR beta libraries. MiXCR was run by TCRdb on the multiplex PCR reads, yielding one entry per CDR3 protein. Of 520,000 or so distinct CDR3 sequences listed, around 13% are singletons. Notes on the study in general: Segments TRBV28, TRBJ1-2 and TRBJ2-5 showed preferential usage in persistent disease.

At least ten counts were recorded for this clonotype. Its antigen is as yet unknown. These data were also reused for a study on T cells in Graves' hyperthyroidism and ophthalmopathy. This second study says: Blood also held most thyroid clonotypes expanded beyond 0.001.

This chain links TRBV10-3 with TRBJ1-2; D is unclear. The sequences come from peripheral blood mononuclear cells (PBMCs), collected at new diagnosis, from a patient treated with antithyroid drugs. The sequence was collected from a woman under 40 with Graves disease. Here the CDR3 reads CAISAAGDYGYTF. CDR3 sequence (DNA): TGTGCCATCAGTGCAGCCGGGGACTATGGCTACACCTTC.